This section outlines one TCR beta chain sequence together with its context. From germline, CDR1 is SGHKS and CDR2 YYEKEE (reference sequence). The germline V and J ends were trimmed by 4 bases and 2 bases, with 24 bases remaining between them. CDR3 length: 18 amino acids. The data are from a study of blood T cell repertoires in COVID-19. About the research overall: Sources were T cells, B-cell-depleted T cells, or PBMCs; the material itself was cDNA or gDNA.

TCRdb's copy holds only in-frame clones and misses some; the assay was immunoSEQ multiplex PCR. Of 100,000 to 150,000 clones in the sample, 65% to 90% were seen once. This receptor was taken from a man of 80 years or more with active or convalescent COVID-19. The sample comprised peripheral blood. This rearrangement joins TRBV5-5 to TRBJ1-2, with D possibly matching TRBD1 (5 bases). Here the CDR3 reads CASSLGHVPNSPNYGYTF. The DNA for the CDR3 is TGTGCCAGCAGCCTAGGACACGTTCCCAACAGTCCCAACTATGGCTACACCTTC.